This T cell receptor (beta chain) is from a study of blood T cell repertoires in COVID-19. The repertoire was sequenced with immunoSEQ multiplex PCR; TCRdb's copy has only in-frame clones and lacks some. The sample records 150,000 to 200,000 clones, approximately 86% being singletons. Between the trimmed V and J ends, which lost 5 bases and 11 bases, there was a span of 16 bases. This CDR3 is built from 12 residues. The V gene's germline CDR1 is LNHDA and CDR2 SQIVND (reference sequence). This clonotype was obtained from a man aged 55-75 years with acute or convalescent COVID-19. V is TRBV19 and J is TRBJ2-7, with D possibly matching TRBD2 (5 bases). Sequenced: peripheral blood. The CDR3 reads CASSYESGKKYF. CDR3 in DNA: TGTGCCAGTAGTTATGAATCCGGGAAGAAGTACTTC.